This T cell receptor beta chain was sequenced in a study of OX40 agonist ivuxolimab in advanced cancers. Looked up from germline, CDR1 is LNHDA and CDR2 is SQIVND (reference sequence). The CDR3 loop spans 14 amino acids. Deletions cut 2 bases from V and 6 bases from J, with 11 bases between. This clone showed up just a few times. Libraries were prepared by immunoSEQ multiplex PCR; TCRdb keeps only in-frame clonotypes and omits some of them. The sample lists 100,000 to 110,000 clones, about nine tenths occurring once. Sample: CD4+ or CD8+ T cells sorted from blood, taken in a trial of the OX40 agonist ivuxolimab. The V call is TRBV19, the J call TRBJ1-5; D remains unclear. The source of this sequence is an adult with an advanced solid tumor such as melanoma, head and neck, liver or kidney cancer. This CDR3 reads CASSIHGIGQPQHF. CDR3 nucleotides: TGTGCCAGTAGTATACACGGTATTGGTCAGCCCCAGCATTTT.